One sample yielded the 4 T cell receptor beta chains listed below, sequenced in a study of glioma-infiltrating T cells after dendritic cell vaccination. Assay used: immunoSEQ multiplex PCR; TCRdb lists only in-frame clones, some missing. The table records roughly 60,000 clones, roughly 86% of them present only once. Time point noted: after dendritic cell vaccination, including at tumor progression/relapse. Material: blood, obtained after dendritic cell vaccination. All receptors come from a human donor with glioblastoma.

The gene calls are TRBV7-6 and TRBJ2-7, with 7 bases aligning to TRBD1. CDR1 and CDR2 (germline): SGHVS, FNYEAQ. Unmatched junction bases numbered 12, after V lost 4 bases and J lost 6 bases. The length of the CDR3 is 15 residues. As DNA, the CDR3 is TGTGCCAGCAGCTCCAATAACAGGGGAGTGAGCGAGCAGTACTTC. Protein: CASSSNNRGVSEQYF.

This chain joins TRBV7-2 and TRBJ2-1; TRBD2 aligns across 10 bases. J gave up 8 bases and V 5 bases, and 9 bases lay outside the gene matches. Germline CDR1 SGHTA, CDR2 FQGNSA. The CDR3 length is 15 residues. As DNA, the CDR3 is TGTGCCAGCAGCACCGCAGCGGGGGGGCGTTATGAGCAGTTCTTC. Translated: CASSTAAGGRYEQFF.

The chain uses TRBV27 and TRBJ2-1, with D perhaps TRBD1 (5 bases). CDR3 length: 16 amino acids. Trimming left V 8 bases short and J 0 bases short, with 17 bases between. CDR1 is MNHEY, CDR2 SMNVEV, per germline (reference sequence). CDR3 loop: CASRRRQGSSYNEQFF. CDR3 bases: TGTGCCAGCCGGCGGCGCCAGGGAAGCTCCTACAATGAGCAGTTCTTC.

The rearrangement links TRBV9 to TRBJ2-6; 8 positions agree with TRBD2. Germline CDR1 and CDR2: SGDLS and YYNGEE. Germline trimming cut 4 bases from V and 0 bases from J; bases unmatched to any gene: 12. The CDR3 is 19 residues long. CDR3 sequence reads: CASSLRWERGTSGANVLTF. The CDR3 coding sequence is TGTGCCAGCAGCCTCCGGTGGGAGCGGGGGACCTCTGGGGCCAACGTCCTGACTTTC. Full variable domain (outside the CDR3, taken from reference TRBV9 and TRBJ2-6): DSGVTQTPKHLITATGQRVTLRCSPRSGDLSVYWYQQSLDQGLQFLIQYYNGEERAKGNILERFSAQQFPDLHSELNLSSLELGDSALYFCASSLRWERGTSGANVLTFGAGSRLTVL.